What follows are 2 T cell receptor beta chains derived from one specimen sequenced in a study of regulatory T cells in long-lasting Graves disease. Building of the TCR beta libraries involved iRepertoire HTBI primers and Arm-PCR of CDR3 regions. TCRdb redid the calling of the multiplex PCR reads with MiXCR, one entry per CDR3 protein. The sample carries approximately 400,000 distinct CDR3 sequences, around 22% recorded once. The time point is: persistent/refractory GD, antithyroid drugs over 5 years with positive TRAb. Isolated PBMC RNA provided the starting material for the TCR library. Material: peripheral blood mononuclear cells (PBMCs), obtained when the disease was refractory, from a patient treated with antithyroid drugs. The receptors stem from a female donor with Graves disease.

This clonotype turned up a few times. The rearrangement uses TRBV20-1 and TRBJ2-7, with 7 bases aligning to TRBD1. V trimming: 0 bases; J trimming: 2 bases; junction bases outside the gene matches: 7. Germline V gives CDR1 DFQATT, CDR2 SNEGSKA (reference sequence). This CDR3 contains 15 residues. CDR3 sequence (DNA): TGCAGTGCTAGAGATTATAAGGGGACAGCCTACGAGCAGTACTTC. Translated, it gives CSARDYKGTAYEQYF.

This clonotype was counted many times. The chain links TRBV7-2 to TRBJ2-7; D gene unclear. Trimming left V 1 base short and J 6 bases short, with 16 bases between. CDR3 length: 15 residues. Per the germline V gene, CDR1 is SGHTA and CDR2 is FQGNSA. CDR3 nucleotide sequence: TGTGCCAGCAGCTTAGAGGGTTCGCTAGGTGGCGAGCAGTACTTC. Amino acid sequence: CASSLEGSLGGEQYF.